The entry that follows covers one T cell receptor beta chain sequence. Its antigen remains unknown. The data stem from a study of brain T cells in children with intractable seizures. Study-wide results and limits: Pre- and post-surgery blood differed in depth, so pre-surgery absences may be undersampling.

Surgery cases with the highest brain T cell transcript signatures were chosen for sequencing. At least one anti-epileptic drug was given before surgery. Sequencing was performed with immunoSEQ multiplex PCR; in TCRdb, only in-frame clones are kept and a portion is missing. The sample lists around 80,000 clones, about 90% occurring once. The V segment lost 5 bases and the J segment 11 bases; nucleotides outside the gene matches: 6. Germline V gene lookup returns CDR1 GTSNPN and CDR2 SVGIG (reference sequence). The CDR3 consists of 13 residues. This clonotype was obtained from a girl under 10 years old with Rasmussen encephalitis and intractable seizures. The chain is built from TRBV30 and TRBJ1-6, with 10 bases that match TRBD1. The sample was peripheral blood, taken at surgery. This CDR3 is CAWEGQGVPPLHF. The CDR3 DNA reads TGTGCCTGGGAAGGACAGGGGGTTCCACCCCTCCACTTT.